The 8 T cell receptor beta chains given below trace back to one sample, sequenced in a study of T cells in Graves' hyperthyroidism and ophthalmopathy. The CDR3 regions of TCR beta were amplified from RNA transcripts. The TCR CDR3 was amplified in a first-round RT-PCR using the HTBI primer set. TCRdb itself ran the multiplex PCR reads through MiXCR, one entry per CDR3 protein. The sample holds roughly 660,000 distinct CDR3 sequences, 17% seen once. The sample comprised blood. All receptors derive from a man aged 50 or older with Graves' hyperthyroidism.

The chain is built from TRBV6-5 and TRBJ2-5, with 7 bases fitting TRBD1. V lost 2 bases to trimming and J lost 2 bases; unmatched junction nucleotides: 8. This CDR3 is built from 16 residues. Germline V lookup: CDR1 MNHEY, CDR2 SVGAGI. The chain's CDR3 is CASSYPLQGSQETQYF. CDR3 bases: TGTGCCAGCAGTTACCCCCTACAGGGGAGTCAAGAGACCCAGTACTTC.

This clonotype was recorded many times. The chain combines TRBV20-1 with TRBJ2-7; 7 bases agree with TRBD1. The CDR3 contains 12 residues. J lost 5 bases, V lost 4 bases, and 5 bases had no gene match. Germline V lookup: CDR1 DFQATT, CDR2 SNEGSKA (reference sequence). The CDR3 coding sequence is TGCAGTGCTAAGGGACAGTACCACGAGCAGTACTTC. It specifies CSAKGQYHEQYF.

This clonotype was seen at least ten times. The chain couples TRBV14 to TRBJ2-7; 9 bases fit TRBD1. J was trimmed by 9 bases and V by 4 bases; bases with no gene match: 7. Germline CDR1 and CDR2: SGHDN and FVKESK. The CDR3 length is 13 residues. The CDR3 sequence is CASSRTGTGWQYF. The CDR3 DNA reads TGTGCCAGCAGCCGAACCGGGACAGGGTGGCAGTACTTC.

The V and J genes are TRBV24-1 and TRBJ2-1; perhaps TRBD2 as D (6 bases). Trimming cost V 2 bases and J 0 bases, with 10 bases left between them. This CDR3 comprises 16 residues. Germline V CDR1 and CDR2: KGHDR, SFDVKD. The CDR3 here is CATSDSVAASYNEQFF. As DNA, the CDR3 is TGTGCCACCAGTGATTCCGTAGCGGCCTCCTACAATGAGCAGTTCTTC.

This clonotype came up many times. The rearrangement uses TRBV9 and TRBJ2-3; TRBD1 aligns across 9 bases. This CDR3 contains 16 residues. Germline values: CDR1 SGDLS, CDR2 YYNGEE. J gave up 7 bases and V 4 bases, and 13 bases lay outside the gene matches. Here the CDR3 reads CASSPSGTGNINTQYF. In DNA form, the CDR3 reads TGTGCCAGCAGCCCAAGCGGGACAGGGAATATCAATACGCAGTATTTT.

The rearrangement joins TRBV3-1 to TRBJ2-7; D unclear. The germline CDR1 and CDR2 sequences are LGHDT and YNNKEL (reference sequence). The germline V and J ends were trimmed by 8 bases and 4 bases, with 15 bases remaining between them. CDR3 length: 13 amino acids. The CDR3 reads CASGSDLNYEQYF. DNA of the CDR3: TGTGCCAGCGGGTCCGACCTCAATTACGAGCAGTACTTC.

This clonotype was detected a few times. This chain links TRBV30 with TRBJ2-5, with TRBD1 identical over 9 bases. Per the germline V gene, CDR1 is GTSNPN and CDR2 is SVGIG (reference sequence). With 4 bases clipped from V and 5 bases from J, the junction kept 8 bases outside the gene matches. This CDR3 has 14 residues. For the CDR3, the DNA is TGTGCCTGGACCACAGGGGGCGCGGCGGAGACCCAGTACTTC. Its protein product is CAWTTGGAAETQYF.

In this sample, this clonotype turned up many times. This chain joins TRBV12-3 or TRBV12-4 and TRBJ2-3; unclear D gene. V lost 6 bases, J lost 0 bases, and 4 bases lay in between. The CDR3 is 12 residues long. The CDR3 reads CASRDSTDTQYF. CDR3 sequence (DNA): TGTGCCAGCAGGGACAGCACAGATACGCAGTATTTT.